Below, 29 T cell receptor beta chains from the same sample are listed, as sequenced in a study of CD4 T cells in relation to SARS-CoV-2 and coronaviruses. Repertoires were generated with immunoSEQ multiplex PCR, while TCRdb's copy carries only in-frame clones and drops some. The sample has approximately 20,000 clones, less than 80% seen once. Unexposed donor CD4+ T cells date from 2011-2018, before the COVID-19 pandemic. The cells were cultured for 9 to 11 days before CD4+ T cells were isolated. These receptors' targets are unknown. Sequencing input: CD4+ T cells from PBMCs, cultured in vitro. The receptors shown here come from a human donor in good health.

The chain employs TRBV9 and TRBJ2-7; TRBD1 aligns across 8 bases. The CDR3 extends over 14 amino acids. Unmatched junction bases numbered 6, after V lost 3 bases and J lost 4 bases. Looked up from germline, CDR1 is SGDLS and CDR2 is YYNGEE. The chain's CDR3 is CASSERGTGYEQYF. In DNA form, the CDR3 reads TGTGCCAGCAGCGAGAGAGGGACAGGTTACGAGCAGTACTTC.

V gene TRBV18 combines with J gene TRBJ1-1; D remains unclear. This CDR3 has 14 amino acids. Germline values: CDR1 KGHSH, CDR2 LQKENI. V was cut by 6 bases and J by 4 bases, with 15 bases left in between. This CDR3 is CASSPAAGATEAFF. CDR3 in DNA: TGTGCCAGCTCGCCGGCAGCGGGAGCCACTGAAGCTTTCTTT.

This rearrangement joins TRBV19 to TRBJ2-2; 11 positions match TRBD1. The CDR3 consists of 16 residues. V gave up 3 bases and J gave up 7 bases; unmatched junction bases: 7. CDR1 and CDR2 from the germline V gene are LNHDA and SQIVND (reference sequence). CDR3 protein: CASSIQDRGLGGELFF. The CDR3 region has the DNA TGTGCCAGTAGTATCCAGGACAGGGGGCTAGGCGGGGAGCTGTTTTTT.

The chain carries TRBV2 and TRBJ2-4; TRBD2 might be the D (6 bases). This CDR3 is built from 18 residues. Trimming took off 2 bases at V and 0 bases at J, with 17 bases between the two ends. Germline CDR1 is SNHLY and CDR2 is FYNNEI. The CDR3 here is CASSEPRRTTLAKNIQYF. In DNA, the CDR3 is TGTGCCAGCAGTGAACCCCGCCGGACTACACTAGCCAAAAACATTCAGTACTTC.

The chain is built from TRBV7-9 and TRBJ1-2; weak D call: TRBD1 (6 bases). The CDR3 spans 12 residues. Trimming took 5 bases from V and 8 from J, leaving 12 bases between them. Germline V gene data show CDR1 as SEHNR and CDR2 as FQNEAQ (reference sequence). The chain's CDR3 is CASSMDSRGYTF. The CDR3, as DNA: TGTGCCAGCAGCATGGACAGTCGCGGCTACACCTTC. Complete variable domain (other parts from reference TRBV7-9 and TRBJ1-2): DTGVSQNPRHKITKRGQNVTFRCDPISEHNRLYWYRQTLGQGPEFLTYFQNEAQLEKSRLLSDRFSAERPKGSFSTLEIQRTEQGDSAMYLCASSMDSRGYTFGSGTRLTVV.

The rearrangement uses TRBV5-5 and TRBJ2-2; TRBD2 matches 9 bases. Germline loops: CDR1 SGHKS, CDR2 YYEKEE (reference sequence). The CDR3 sequence is 15 residues long. The V and J ends lost 3 bases and 1 base, in that order; junction bases with no gene match: 1. The CDR3 reads CASSWTSVNTGELFF. The CDR3 nucleotides read TGTGCCAGCAGCTGGACTAGCGTGAACACCGGGGAGCTGTTTTTT.

This chain joins TRBV30 and TRBJ2-2; 11 bases map to TRBD2. CDR1 and CDR2 (germline): GTSNPN, SVGIG (reference sequence). The CDR3 covers 15 residues. V shed 4 bases, J shed 5 bases, and the junction held 6 bases outside the gene matches. The CDR3 coding sequence is TGTGCCTGGACACGGCTAGCGGGAGGAACCGGGGAGCTGTTTTTT. Its translation is CAWTRLAGGTGELFF.

J is TRBJ2-2 and V is TRBV14; TRBD1 matches at 7 bases. The CDR3 spans 16 residues. V trimming: 5 bases; J trimming: 0 bases; junction bases outside the gene matches: 6. Germline CDR1 reads SGHDN; CDR2 reads FVKESK. The CDR3 nucleotides read TGTGCCAGCAGCTACCGGACAGGATCGAACACCGGGGAGCTGTTTTTT. It codes for CASSYRTGSNTGELFF. Full variable domain (outside the CDR3, taken from reference TRBV14 and TRBJ2-2): EAGVTQFPSHSVIEKGQTVTLRCDPISGHDNLYWYRRVMGKEIKFLLHFVKESKQDESGMPNNRFLAERTGGTYSTLKVQPAELEDSGVYFCASSYRTGSNTGELFFGEGSRLTVL.

This sequence joins TRBV6-1 and TRBJ2-5; the D gene is possibly TRBD1 (6 bases). Germline V CDR1 and CDR2: MNHNS, SASEGT. The V end was cut by 2 bases, the J end by 2 bases, with 12 bases between. The CDR3 is 15 amino acids. The CDR3 sequence: CASSEPGHYQETQYF. CDR3 in DNA: TGTGCCAGCAGTGAACCGGGACACTATCAAGAGACCCAGTACTTC.

This sequence joins TRBV30 and TRBJ1-1; D is undetermined. The CDR3 runs 14 residues. Trimming removed 4 bases from V and 1 base from J, with 13 bases in between. Germline V gives CDR1 GTSNPN, CDR2 SVGIG (reference sequence). CDR3 sequence: CAWIALSANTEAFF. The CDR3, as DNA: TGTGCCTGGATTGCGTTGTCGGCGAACACTGAAGCTTTCTTT.

The chain is built from TRBV19 and TRBJ1-1; D is unclear. Looked up from germline, CDR1 is LNHDA and CDR2 is SQIVND (reference sequence). The CDR3 contains 15 residues. The germline V and J ends were trimmed by 0 bases and 1 base, with 9 bases remaining between them. The CDR3 reads CASSIEPTANTEAFF. The CDR3 coding sequence is TGTGCCAGTAGTATAGAGCCGACGGCGAACACTGAAGCTTTCTTT.

The chain links TRBV7-3 to TRBJ2-1; possibly TRBD2 for D (6 bases). Germline-derived CDR1 and CDR2 are SGHTA and FQGTGA. The ends were cut back, 1 base at V and 5 bases at J, with 9 bases in the middle. This CDR3 spans 14 amino acids. For the CDR3, the DNA is TGTGCCAGCAGCTTAAGGGGGGAAAACAATGAGCAGTTCTTC. Translating gives CASSLRGENNEQFF.

V usage is TRBV19 and J usage is TRBJ2-1; D possibly corresponds to TRBD1 (6 bases). The CDR3 contains 13 residues. Germline V gene data show CDR1 as LNHDA and CDR2 as SQIVND (reference sequence). V gave up 4 bases and J gave up 7 bases, with 11 bases separating them. CDR3 sequence reads: CASSTSTGNEQFF. CDR3 DNA: TGTGCCAGTAGTACTTCAACAGGGAATGAGCAGTTCTTC.

The chain employs TRBV6-5 and TRBJ2-1; 10 bases agree with TRBD1. J was trimmed by 8 bases and V by 6 bases; bases with no gene match: 4. Germline V gene sequence: CDR1 MNHEY, CDR2 SVGAGI. This CDR3 comprises 13 residues. CDR3 nucleotides: TGTGCCAGCAGGTTTGACAGGGGGCATGAGCAGTTCTTC. Its translation is CASRFDRGHEQFF.

The chain couples TRBV18 to TRBJ2-5, with TRBD1 identical over 7 bases. Germline CDR1 and CDR2: KGHSH and LQKENI. J lost 2 bases, V lost 1 base, and 10 bases had no gene match. This CDR3 has 17 amino acids. The CDR3 DNA reads TGTGCCAGCTCACCACAGGAAACAGGGGCAGGGCAAGAGACCCAGTACTTC. It translates to CASSPQETGAGQETQYF. Supplemented by reference TRBV18 and TRBJ2-5, the full variable domain reads NAGVMQNPRHLVRRRGQEARLRCSPMKGHSHVYWYRQLPEEGLKFMVYLQKENIIDESGMPKERFSAEFPKEGPSILRIQQVVRGDSAAYFCASSPQETGAGQETQYFGPGTRLLVL.

The V call is TRBV19, the J call TRBJ2-1, with 7 bases fitting TRBD2. CDR1 is LNHDA and CDR2 is SQIVND in the germline V gene (reference sequence). With 11 bases clipped from V and 6 bases from J, the junction kept 7 bases outside the gene matches. The CDR3 runs 12 residues. The CDR3 region has the DNA TGTGCCTCCGGACTAGTCCTCAATGAGCAGTTCTTC. Its translation is CASGLVLNEQFF.

The chain carries TRBV5-1 and TRBJ1-1; tentative D call: TRBD1 (5 bases). Germline V lookup: CDR1 SGHRS, CDR2 YFSETQ. V shed 4 bases and J shed 5 bases, with 18 bases lying between them. The CDR3 extends over 15 amino acids. The CDR3 DNA is TGCGCCAGCAGCCCAGGAACCCAGGGTCGTACTGAAGCTTTCTTT. Its translation: CASSPGTQGRTEAFF.

The chain carries TRBV12-3 or TRBV12-4 and TRBJ2-5; possibly TRBD2 for D (6 bases). V was clipped by 6 bases and J by 5 bases, with 13 bases between them. The length of the CDR3 is 13 residues. The DNA of the CDR3 is TGTGCCAGCAGCCCGACTAGGGGCGAGACCCAGTACTTC. This codes for CASSPTRGETQYF.

This chain links TRBV2 with TRBJ1-1; D is possibly TRBD1 (5 bases). The CDR3 is 15 amino acids. V lost 4 bases to trimming and J lost 3 bases, with 15 bases between them. CDR1 and CDR2 from the germline V gene are SNHLY and FYNNEI. The CDR3 region has the DNA TGTGCCAGCAGTGTGATGAGACCGGGACACACTGAAGCTTTCTTT. Amino acids: CASSVMRPGHTEAFF. The full variable domain, rest sourced from reference TRBV2 and TRBJ1-1, is EPEVTQTPSHQVTQMGQEVILRCVPISNHLYFYWYRQILGQKVEFLVSFYNNEISEKSEIFDDQFSVERPDGSNFTLKIRSTKLEDSAMYFCASSVMRPGHTEAFFGQGTRLTVV.

This clone was observed a few times. The V and J genes are TRBV3-1 (or the pseudogene TRBV3-2) and TRBJ1-2, with a possible D match to TRBD1 (6 bases). Trimming removed 1 base at V and 2 bases at J, with 11 bases between. The CDR3 length is 15 residues. Germline lookup yields CDR1 LGHDT and CDR2 YNNKEL (reference sequence). The CDR3 here is CASSQAGGRNYGYTF. Written as DNA, the CDR3 is TGTGCCAGCAGCCAAGCTGGGGGGCGGAACTATGGCTACACCTTC.

The chain joins TRBV6-4 to TRBJ2-1, with 7 bases fitting TRBD2. V lost 0 bases and J lost 5; bases outside the gene matches: 4. There are 15 residues in the CDR3. CDR1 MRHNA and CDR2 SNTAGT come from the germline V gene. In DNA form, the CDR3 reads TGTGCCAGCAGTGACTCCCCCGGGGGGAACAATGAGCAGTTCTTC. It codes for CASSDSPGGNNEQFF.

This clone was observed a few times. The chain carries TRBV7-3 and TRBJ1-1, with no clear D. This CDR3 contains 13 residues. CDR1 SGHTA and CDR2 FQGTGA come from the germline V gene. V shed 1 base and J shed 2 bases, with 5 bases lying between them. CDR3 sequence: CASSLNRNTEAFF. The CDR3 DNA reads TGTGCCAGCAGCTTAAACAGAAACACTGAAGCTTTCTTT.

This clone was seen a handful of times. The gene calls are TRBV19 and TRBJ2-5, with D tentatively TRBD1 (5 bases). Germline V gene lookup returns CDR1 LNHDA and CDR2 SQIVND (reference sequence). This CDR3 contains 15 residues. V was trimmed by 3 bases and J by 5 bases, leaving 16 bases between them. CDR3: CASSMGQGQRETQYF. CDR3 nucleotides: TGTGCCAGTAGTATGGGGCAAGGCCAGAGGGAGACCCAGTACTTC.

The chain couples TRBV9 to TRBJ2-1, with 9 bases lining up with TRBD1. Germline V CDR1 and CDR2: SGDLS, YYNGEE. The junction had 7 bases not matched to a gene; V was cut back by 4 bases and J by 5 bases. This CDR3 has 15 amino acids. CDR3 coding DNA: TGTGCCAGCAGCCCGGACAGGGGAGCACACAATGAGCAGTTCTTC. Amino acid sequence: CASSPDRGAHNEQFF.

This sequence joins TRBV11-2 and TRBJ2-5; D not certain. Germline CDR1 is SGHAT and CDR2 is FQNNGV. This CDR3 has 13 amino acids. The V end was cut by 1 base, the J end by 3 bases, with 6 bases between. CDR3 in amino acids: CASSLGPEETQYF. The CDR3 bases are TGTGCCAGCAGCTTAGGGCCGGAAGAGACCCAGTACTTC.

J is TRBJ1-1 and V is TRBV5-1; D perhaps matches TRBD1 (6 bases). The germline V and J ends were trimmed by 3 bases and 1 base, with 10 bases remaining between them. The CDR3 has 14 residues. Per germline, CDR1 SGHRS and CDR2 YFSETQ. The DNA of the CDR3 is TGCGCCAGCAGCTATGGACAGTCGAACACTGAAGCTTTCTTT. It encodes CASSYGQSNTEAFF.

The chain joins TRBV12-2 to TRBJ1-5. TRBV12-2 is a pseudogene. The length of the CDR3 is 18 residues. CDR3 loop: CASRPHRRMEGRNQPQHF. The CDR3 nucleotides read TGTGCAAGTCGCCCCCATCGGAGGATGGAGGGAAGAAATCAGCCCCAGCATTTT.

This chain joins TRBV18 and TRBJ2-1; TRBD2 matches 8 bases. Germline lookup yields CDR1 KGHSH and CDR2 LQKENI. This CDR3 comprises 16 residues. V shed 6 bases, J shed 5 bases, and the junction held 12 bases outside the gene matches. CDR3 nucleotides: TGTGCCAGCTCTCCTGGGGGACTAGGAGCAAACAATGAGCAGTTCTTC. Translating gives CASSPGGLGANNEQFF.

The rearrangement links TRBV7-8 to TRBJ1-6; no clear D. CDR1 and CDR2 (germline): SGHVS, FQNEAQ. V gave up 5 bases and J gave up 10 bases, with 15 bases separating them. The CDR3 is 14 residues long. Written as DNA, the CDR3 is TGTGCCAGCAGCCGTGACGAGTCTAGGTCACCCCTCCACTTT. Protein: CASSRDESRSPLHF.